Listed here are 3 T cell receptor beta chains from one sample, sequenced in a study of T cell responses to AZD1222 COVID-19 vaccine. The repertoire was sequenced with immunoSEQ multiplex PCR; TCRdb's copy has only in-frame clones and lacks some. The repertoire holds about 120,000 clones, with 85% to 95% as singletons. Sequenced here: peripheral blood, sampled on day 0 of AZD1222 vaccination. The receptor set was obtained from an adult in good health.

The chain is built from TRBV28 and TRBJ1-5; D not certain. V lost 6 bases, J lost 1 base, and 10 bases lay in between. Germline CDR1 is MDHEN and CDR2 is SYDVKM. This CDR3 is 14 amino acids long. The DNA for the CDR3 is TGTGCCAGCAGGCTGACGGTAAGCAATCAGCCCCAGCATTTT. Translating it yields CASRLTVSNQPQHF.

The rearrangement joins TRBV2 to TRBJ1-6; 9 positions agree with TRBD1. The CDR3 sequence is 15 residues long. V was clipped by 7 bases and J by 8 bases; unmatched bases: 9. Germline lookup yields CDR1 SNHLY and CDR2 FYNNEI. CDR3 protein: CASTQAGTGYSPLHF. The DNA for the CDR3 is TGTGCCAGCACCCAGGCCGGGACAGGGTATTCACCCCTCCACTTT.

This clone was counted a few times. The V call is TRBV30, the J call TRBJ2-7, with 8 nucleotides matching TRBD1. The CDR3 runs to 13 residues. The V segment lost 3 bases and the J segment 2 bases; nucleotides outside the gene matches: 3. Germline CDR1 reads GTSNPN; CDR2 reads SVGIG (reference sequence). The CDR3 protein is CAWRPGQAYEQYF. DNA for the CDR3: TGTGCCTGGAGGCCGGGACAGGCCTACGAGCAGTACTTC.